The 20 T cell receptor beta chains presented below share a single source sample, sequenced in a study of blood T cell repertoires in COVID-19. Produced via immunoSEQ multiplex PCR; TCRdb's table is partial and in-frame only. The table has roughly 260,000 clones, around nine tenths seen once. Input material: peripheral blood. The receptor source for this set is a woman in her 30s with COVID-19, enrolled during active disease.

The chain employs TRBV10-2 and TRBJ2-1; TRBD2 matches at 14 bases. V was pared by 1 base and J by 8 bases, with 4 bases of the junction left unmatched. Germline CDR1 reads WSHSY; CDR2 reads SAAADI. This CDR3 is 16 amino acids long. This CDR3 reads CASSELRLAGGDEQFF. Written as DNA, the CDR3 is TGCGCCAGCAGTGAGTTGAGACTAGCGGGAGGGGATGAGCAGTTCTTC.

The V and J genes are TRBV29-1 and TRBJ2-7; 10 bases map to TRBD2. The V gene's germline CDR1 is SQVTM and CDR2 ANQGSEA. The CDR3 covers 14 residues. J was trimmed by 3 bases and V by 2 bases; bases with no gene match: 4. The CDR3 DNA reads as TGCAGCGTTGAATTAGCGGGAGGTTTCTACGAGCAGTACTTC. As protein: CSVELAGGFYEQYF.

This chain connects TRBV11-2 to TRBJ1-2, with a weak D call TRBD1 (6 bases). The CDR3 contains 14 residues. V shed 1 base and J shed 6 bases, with 12 bases lying between them. Germline CDR1 SGHAT, CDR2 FQNNGV. DNA for the CDR3: TGTGCCAGCAGCTTAGGATTAGGGGGGGATGGCTACACCTTC. Its protein is CASSLGLGGDGYTF. Drawing the rest from reference TRBV11-2 and TRBJ1-2, the complete variable domain is EAGVAQSPRYKIIEKRQSVAFWCNPISGHATLYWYQQILGQGPKLLIQFQNNGVVDDSQLPKDRFSAERLKGVDSTLKIQPAKLEDSAVYLCASSLGLGGDGYTFGSGTRLTVV.

The count of this clone is one. This sequence joins TRBV5-6 and TRBJ1-2, with TRBD1 identical over 8 bases. The J segment lost 8 bases and the V segment lost 3 bases, leaving 15 bases of the junction unmatched. Germline-derived CDR1 and CDR2 are SGHDT and YYEEEE. The CDR3 is 16 amino acids. The DNA of the CDR3 is TGTGCCAGCAGCTCGCCCGGGACAGGCGACAAGAGGGGCTACACCTTC. It yields the protein CASSSPGTGDKRGYTF. The full variable domain, with the rest looked up from reference TRBV5-6 and TRBJ1-2, is DAGVTQSPTHLIKTRGQQVTLRCSPKSGHDTVSWYQQALGQGPQFIFQYYEEEERQRGNFPDRFSGHQFPNYSSELNVNALLLGDSALYLCASSSPGTGDKRGYTFGSGTRLTVV.

The rearrangement uses TRBV2 and TRBJ2-7; 10 bases are a match to TRBD2. Germline loops: CDR1 SNHLY, CDR2 FYNNEI. V trimming: 4 bases; J trimming: 4 bases; junction bases outside the gene matches: 4. CDR3 length: 14 amino acids. As DNA, the CDR3 is TGTGCCAGCAGTGTTGTGACTAGCGGGTACGAGCAGTACTTC. It is translated as CASSVVTSGYEQYF.

This chain uses TRBV2 with TRBJ2-5; TRBD2 matches 15 bases. The CDR3 sequence is 18 residues long. V lost 6 bases and J lost 5; bases outside the gene matches: 13. Germline V CDR1 and CDR2: SNHLY, FYNNEI. The CDR3 DNA reads as TGTGCCAGCAGACCTCCGGGACTAGCGGGAGGTGCCCGGGAGACCCAGTACTTC. Protein sequence: CASRPPGLAGGARETQYF.

The chain uses TRBV5-1 and TRBJ2-7; D might be TRBD2 (6 bases). Germline V gives CDR1 SGHRS, CDR2 YFSETQ. Trimming removed 0 bases at V and 0 bases at J, with 7 bases between. The CDR3 runs 14 residues. DNA of the CDR3: TGCGCCAGCAGCTTGGCCGGGGGCTCCTACGAGCAGTACTTC. Translated, it gives CASSLAGGSYEQYF.

V is TRBV11-2 and J is TRBJ2-1; D possibly corresponds to TRBD2 (6 bases). CDR1 and CDR2 (germline): SGHAT, FQNNGV. The V end lost 1 base, the J end lost 6 bases, and 16 bases lay between the germline ends. CDR3 length: 16 amino acids. In DNA form, the CDR3 reads TGTGCCAGCAGCTTAGTTACCGGGAGAAAGGGCAATGAGCAGTTCTTC. Protein sequence: CASSLVTGRKGNEQFF.

The rearrangement links TRBV30 to TRBJ2-4; perhaps TRBD2 as D (5 bases). V dropped 3 bases and J dropped 0 bases, with 21 bases sitting between them. The CDR3 is made up of 18 amino acids. The germline CDR1 and CDR2 sequences are GTSNPN and SVGIG (reference sequence). The CDR3, as DNA: TGTGCCTGGAGAGAATCCCGTCGGCGGGTGATAGCCAAAAACATTCAGTACTTC. It encodes CAWRESRRRVIAKNIQYF. The full variable domain, completed using reference TRBV30 and TRBJ2-4, is SQTIHQWPATLVQPVGSPLSLECTVEGTSNPNLYWYRQAAGRGLQLLFYSVGIGQISSEVPQNLSASRPQDRQFILSSKKLLLSDSGFYLCAWRESRRRVIAKNIQYFGAGTRLSVL.

The CDR3 region is CATCRGRSVQPQHF. In DNA form, the CDR3 reads TGTGCCACCTGCAGGGGGCGGTCAGTCCAGCCCCAGCATTTT. This chain connects TRBV28 to TRBJ1-5, with 8 positions matching TRBD1. This CDR3 comprises 14 residues. CDR1 MDHEN and CDR2 SYDVKM come from the germline V gene. V shed 10 bases and J 7 bases; nucleotides not matched to a gene: 12.

J is TRBJ2-2 and V is TRBV11-3, with TRBD1 identical over 7 bases. The germline V gene has CDR1 SGHNT and CDR2 YENEEA. V gave up 5 bases and J gave up 3 bases; unmatched junction bases: 6. The CDR3 is made up of 15 amino acids. The CDR3 DNA reads as TGTGCCAGCAGCCCCCCAGGGGGTCACACCGGGGAGCTGTTTTTT. As protein: CASSPPGGHTGELFF.

Comments on this clone: Additional DNA sequences in this sample encode the identical CDR3. The chain couples TRBV3-1 (or the pseudogene TRBV3-2) to TRBJ2-7; D ambiguous. V shed 1 base and J shed 5 bases, with 3 bases lying between them. The V gene's germline CDR1 is LGHDT and CDR2 YNNKEL (reference sequence). CDR3 length: 11 amino acids. Here the CDR3 reads CASSQVNEQYF. CDR3 coding DNA: TGTGCCAGCAGCCAAGTTAACGAGCAGTACTTC.

The rearrangement uses TRBV6-1 and TRBJ2-7, with a possible D match to TRBD1 (6 bases). Trimming shortened V by 2 bases and J by 3 bases, and 17 bases separated the two germline ends. Germline V gene lookup returns CDR1 MNHNS and CDR2 SASEGT. The CDR3 spans 16 residues. The CDR3 loop is CASSERPRTVYYEQYF. The CDR3 DNA reads as TGTGCCAGCAGTGAACGCCCTCGGACAGTCTACTACGAGCAGTACTTC.

This sequence joins TRBV27 and TRBJ2-1, with 11 bases aligning to TRBD2. This CDR3 is built from 14 residues. After removal of 3 bases from V and 9 bases from J, the junction contained 4 bases not matched to a gene. Germline assignment: CDR1 MNHEY and CDR2 SMNVEV (reference sequence). The CDR3 protein is CASSLGTSGVEQFF. In nucleotides, the CDR3 is TGTGCCAGCAGTTTGGGGACTAGCGGAGTTGAGCAGTTCTTC.

This chain links TRBV18 with TRBJ2-5; no clear D. V shed 3 bases and J shed 1 base, with 9 bases lying between them. The CDR3 is made up of 14 amino acids. Germline V CDR1 and CDR2: KGHSH, LQKENI. The CDR3 loop is CASSPDKIQETQYF. CDR3 DNA: TGTGCCAGCTCACCCGACAAGATCCAAGAGACCCAGTACTTC. Drawing the rest from reference TRBV18 and TRBJ2-5, the complete variable domain is NAGVMQNPRHLVRRRGQEARLRCSPMKGHSHVYWYRQLPEEGLKFMVYLQKENIIDESGMPKERFSAEFPKEGPSILRIQQVVRGDSAAYFCASSPDKIQETQYFGPGTRLLVL.

The chain recombines TRBV6-2 or TRBV6-3 with TRBJ2-1; 11 nucleotides line up with TRBD1. CDR3 length equals 15 residues. The germline CDR1 and CDR2 sequences are MNHEY and SVGEGT. V shed 2 bases and J 6 bases; nucleotides not matched to a gene: 3. The CDR3: CASSYPGTGGNEQFF. The DNA of the CDR3 is TGTGCCAGCAGTTACCCCGGGACAGGGGGCAATGAGCAGTTCTTC.

The gene calls are TRBV30 and TRBJ2-7, with 7 bases lining up with TRBD1. V was pared by 0 bases and J by 3 bases, with 11 bases of the junction left unmatched. Germline-derived CDR1 and CDR2 are GTSNPN and SVGIG (reference sequence). This CDR3 has 16 residues. The DNA for the CDR3 is TGTGCCTGGAGTGTATGGCCCAGGGACAGTAGCTACGAGCAGTACTTC. Translation gives CAWSVWPRDSSYEQYF.

On this clone: In the same sample, other DNA sequences code for this CDR3. V usage is TRBV4-3 and J usage is TRBJ2-3; TRBD2 aligns across 10 bases. Germline V CDR1 and CDR2: LGHNA, YSLEER. V dropped 6 bases and J dropped 1; count of bases not matched to a gene: 7. The CDR3 covers 16 residues. The chain's CDR3 is CASSRGTSDRTDTQYF. The CDR3 nucleotides read TGCGCCAGCAGTCGTGGGACTAGCGACCGCACAGATACGCAGTATTTT.

The rearrangement joins TRBV5-1 to TRBJ2-1; the D gene is possibly TRBD2 (5 bases). V was pared by 2 bases and J by 7 bases, with 7 bases between. This CDR3 has 12 amino acids. Germline V CDR1 and CDR2: SGHRS, YFSETQ. CDR3 in amino acids: CASSFRGNEQFF. DNA for the CDR3: TGCGCCAGCAGCTTCCGAGGGAATGAGCAGTTCTTC.

The V call is TRBV5-1, the J call TRBJ1-1; maybe TRBD1 (6 bases). The V end was cut by 4 bases, the J end by 2 bases, with 12 bases between. There are 14 residues in the CDR3. Germline CDR1 and CDR2: SGHRS and YFSETQ. CDR3: CASSALGGNTEAFF. The DNA of the CDR3 is TGCGCCAGCAGCGCCTTAGGGGGAAACACTGAAGCTTTCTTT. Filled out from reference TRBV5-1 and TRBJ1-1, the complete variable domain reads KAGVTQTPRYLIKTRGQQVTLSCSPISGHRSVSWYQQTPGQGLQFLFEYFSETQRNKGNFPGRFSGRQFSNSRSEMNVSTLELGDSALYLCASSALGGNTEAFFGQGTRLTVV.